This TCR beta chain was obtained from a study of OX40 agonist ivuxolimab in advanced cancers. About the research overall: Averaging roughly 60 years in age, with a range of roughly 20 to 90, the cohort was approximately 84% male.

For this clone: What it binds is unknown.

Germline V gene data show CDR1 as SGHVS and CDR2 as FNYEAQ. The junction had 6 bases not matched to a gene; V was cut back by 10 bases and J by 4 bases. The CDR3 has 13 amino acids. The protocol was immunoSEQ multiplex PCR, while the TCRdb copy is restricted to in-frame clones and leaves out a portion. Of just under 75,000 clones in the sample, approximately 90% are singletons; the top ten hold about 0.51%. General observations from the study: Clonal expansion in partial responders at 0.1-3.0 mg/kg ranked among the lowest. There was clonal expansion of CD4+ and CD8+ blood T cells by week 6 at 0.1 to 3.0 mg/kg.

The source is an adult with an advanced solid tumor such as melanoma, head and neck, liver or kidney cancer. The source material was CD4+ or CD8+ T cells sorted from blood, sampled in a trial of the OX40 agonist ivuxolimab. The rearrangement uses TRBV7-6 and TRBJ2-2; TRBD1 matches 7 bases. CDR3 region: CATTPGGTGELFF. The CDR3 DNA reads as TGTGCCACCACTCCAGGGGGCACCGGGGAGCTGTTTTTT.